Listed here are 19 T cell receptor beta chains from one sample, sequenced in a study of blood T cell repertoires in COVID-19. Using immunoSEQ multiplex PCR, the repertoire was profiled, and TCRdb retains in-frame clones only, with some absent. The sample yields about 69,000 clones, around 83% seen once. The sample comprised peripheral blood. Receptors originate from a human donor in a cohort sampled during active COVID-19.

This clone appeared a few times. The V and J genes are TRBV11-1 and TRBJ2-5, with a weak D call TRBD2 (5 bases). Trimming pared 4 bases from V and 3 bases from J, leaving 15 bases between. This CDR3 has 15 amino acids. Germline assignment: CDR1 SGHAT and CDR2 FQDESV (reference sequence). The CDR3 reads CASSSEAVGKETQYF. CDR3 DNA: TGTGCCAGCAGCTCGGAGGCGGTCGGTAAAGAGACCCAGTACTTC.

The chain carries TRBV7-9 and TRBJ2-3; 8 bases are a match to TRBD1. CDR1 SEHNR and CDR2 FQNEAQ come from the germline V gene (reference sequence). V dropped 5 bases and J dropped 4; count of bases not matched to a gene: 2. The CDR3 totals 13 residues. CDR3: CASSPQGADTQYF. The CDR3 coding sequence is TGTGCCAGCAGCCCACAGGGGGCAGATACGCAGTATTTT. The whole variable domain, remainder taken from reference TRBV7-9 and TRBJ2-3, is DTGVSQNPRHKITKRGQNVTFRCDPISEHNRLYWYRQTLGQGPEFLTYFQNEAQLEKSRLLSDRFSAERPKGSFSTLEIQRTEQGDSAMYLCASSPQGADTQYFGPGTRLTVL.

This clone was found once. In DNA form, the CDR3 reads TGTGCCAGCAGCACCGGGACAGAGAACACTGAAGCTTTCTTT. Its protein is CASSTGTENTEAFF. The chain has TRBV7-3 and TRBJ1-1; 7 bases map to TRBD1. With 5 bases clipped from V and 1 base from J, the junction kept 4 bases outside the gene matches. The germline V gene has CDR1 SGHTA and CDR2 FQGTGA. The CDR3 is 14 residues long.

This clone has only one observation. This rearrangement joins TRBV3-1 (or the pseudogene TRBV3-2) to TRBJ2-5, with 7 positions matching TRBD2. The CDR3 covers 15 residues. Germline values: CDR1 LGHDT, CDR2 YNNKEL (reference sequence). Trimming removed 0 bases from V and 1 base from J; junction bases left unmatched: 2. CDR3 coding DNA: TGTGCCAGCAGCCAAGATACGGGGGGCCAAGAGACCCAGTACTTC. It specifies CASSQDTGGQETQYF.

The rearrangement links TRBV19 to TRBJ2-1, with 8 bases that match TRBD1. Trimming cost V 5 bases and J 8 bases; bases outside gene matches: 14. The CDR3 contains 16 residues. Germline lookup yields CDR1 LNHDA and CDR2 SQIVND (reference sequence). CDR3 amino acids: CASSSWESTGVDEQFF. CDR3 nucleotides: TGTGCCAGTAGTTCCTGGGAGTCGACAGGGGTGGATGAGCAGTTCTTC.

This clone has a handful of counts. This sequence joins TRBV6-8 and TRBJ1-4; 7 bases align to TRBD1. Germline V gene data show CDR1 as MNHGY and CDR2 as SAAAGT. This CDR3 spans 14 amino acids. The V and J ends lost 7 bases and 6 bases, in that order; junction bases with no gene match: 8. The CDR3 spells CASTLDRKDEKLFF. CDR3 nucleotide sequence: TGTGCCAGCACCTTGGACAGGAAAGATGAAAAACTGTTTTTT.

The CDR3 is CASSPGLAGITDTQYF. The CDR3 bases are TGTGCCAGCTCTCCAGGACTAGCGGGGATCACAGATACGCAGTATTTT. The gene calls are TRBV18 and TRBJ2-3; TRBD2 agrees at 12 bases. From germline, CDR1 is KGHSH and CDR2 LQKENI. This CDR3 has 16 residues. Unmatched junction bases numbered 6, after V lost 6 bases and J lost 2 bases. Complete variable domain (other parts from reference TRBV18 and TRBJ2-3): NAGVMQNPRHLVRRRGQEARLRCSPMKGHSHVYWYRQLPEEGLKFMVYLQKENIIDESGMPKERFSAEFPKEGPSILRIQQVVRGDSAAYFCASSPGLAGITDTQYFGPGTRLTVL.

The rearrangement uses TRBV5-8 and TRBJ2-1; D perhaps matches TRBD2 (6 bases). This CDR3 region has 15 residues. Germline V gives CDR1 SGHTS, CDR2 YDEGEE. Trimming removed 0 bases at V and 5 bases at J, with 12 bases between. The CDR3 reads CASSLAGTYDNEQFF. The CDR3 DNA sequence: TGTGCCAGCAGCTTGGCCGGGACTTACGACAATGAGCAGTTCTTC.

The chain recombines TRBV7-3 with TRBJ1-2; D might be TRBD1 (5 bases). V shed 2 bases and J shed 3 bases, with 13 bases lying between them. CDR3 size: 15 residues. Germline V lookup: CDR1 SGHTA, CDR2 FQGTGA. CDR3 region: CASSLADGGDYGYTF. The CDR3 DNA sequence: TGTGCCAGCAGCTTAGCCGATGGAGGGGACTATGGCTACACCTTC.

The CDR3 region has the DNA TGTGCCAGCAGCGTGGGACTTAACACAGATACGCAGTATTTT. The encoded protein is CASSVGLNTDTQYF. The chain employs TRBV9 and TRBJ2-3, with D maybe TRBD2 (6 bases). CDR3 length: 14 residues. Germline V CDR1 and CDR2: SGDLS, YYNGEE. The V and J ends lost 2 bases and 2 bases respectively, with 9 bases between them.

The chain is built from TRBV5-4 and TRBJ1-1; TRBD1 matches 7 bases. Germline lookup yields CDR1 SGHNT and CDR2 YYREEE (reference sequence). Germline trimming cut 0 bases from V and 9 bases from J; bases unmatched to any gene: 8. The length of the CDR3 is 14 residues. The CDR3 bases are TGTGCCAGCAGCTTGGGTTTAGGGGGCGGAAAAGCTTTCTTT. Protein: CASSLGLGGGKAFF.

The V gene is TRBV19, the J gene TRBJ1-4, with 9 nucleotides matching TRBD1. This CDR3 has 16 amino acids. V lost 1 base and J lost 7; bases outside the gene matches: 7. Germline CDR1 and CDR2: LNHDA and SQIVND (reference sequence). In nucleotides, the CDR3 is TGTGCCAGTAGTATAGCCTTGGGGGACAGGGCTGAAAAACTGTTTTTT. This sequence encodes CASSIALGDRAEKLFF.

This clone was seen only once. J is TRBJ2-3 and V is TRBV7-8; TRBD2 agrees at 10 bases. Germline V gene sequence: CDR1 SGHVS, CDR2 FQNEAQ. Trimming took 2 bases from V and 2 from J; bases not matched to a gene: 1. The CDR3 runs to 15 residues. CDR3: CASSLLAGATDTQYF. CDR3 nucleotide sequence: TGTGCCAGCAGCTTACTAGCGGGGGCCACAGATACGCAGTATTTT. Full variable domain (outside the CDR3, taken from reference TRBV7-8 and TRBJ2-3): GAGVSQSPRYKVAKRGQDVALRCDPISGHVSLFWYQQALGQGPEFLTYFQNEAQLDKSGLPSDRFFAERPEGSVSTLKIQRTQQEDSAVYLCASSLLAGATDTQYFGPGTRLTVL.

The chain uses TRBV4-2 and TRBJ1-2, with D possibly being TRBD1 (6 bases). The CDR3 has 17 residues. Germline V gene lookup returns CDR1 LGHNA and CDR2 YNFKEQ. The ends were cut back, 3 bases at V and 3 bases at J, with 20 bases in the middle. CDR3 sequence: CASSHNKASGQHYGYTF. In nucleotides, the CDR3 is TGTGCCAGCAGCCACAATAAAGCCTCGGGACAACACTATGGCTACACCTTC.

The chain's CDR3 is CASFRGFTDTQYF. Written as DNA, the CDR3 is TGTGCCAGCTTCCGAGGGTTCACAGATACGCAGTATTTT. The chain has TRBV18 and TRBJ2-3; TRBD2 is a possible D gene (5 bases). This CDR3 comprises 13 residues. Deletions cut 7 bases from V and 2 bases from J, with 10 bases between. Germline V gene data show CDR1 as KGHSH and CDR2 as LQKENI.

The V gene is TRBV3-1 (or the pseudogene TRBV3-2), the J gene TRBJ2-7; 7 bases are shared with TRBD1. Germline CDR1 reads LGHDT; CDR2 reads YNNKEL (reference sequence). CDR3 size: 15 residues. J was trimmed by 4 bases and V by 2 bases; bases with no gene match: 8. CDR3 in amino acids: CASSQPHRGRYEQYF. The CDR3 DNA reads TGTGCCAGCAGCCAACCCCACAGGGGTAGGTACGAGCAGTACTTC.

The CDR3 loop reads CASSQDDGGFSYNEQFF. DNA of the CDR3: TGTGCCAGCAGCCAAGATGATGGGGGGTTTTCCTACAATGAGCAGTTCTTC. The gene calls are TRBV3-1 (or the pseudogene TRBV3-2) and TRBJ2-1; weak D call: TRBD2 (6 bases). Trimming removed 0 bases at V and 1 base at J, with 13 bases between. In germline, CDR1 is LGHDT, CDR2 YNNKEL (reference sequence). This CDR3 region has 17 residues.

As DNA, the CDR3 is TGCGCCAGCAGGTCAATCTCTGGGGCCAACGTCCTGACTTTC. This gives the protein CASRSISGANVLTF. The chain links TRBV5-1 to TRBJ2-6; D gene uncertain. Per the germline V gene, CDR1 is SGHRS and CDR2 is YFSETQ. V was trimmed by 5 bases and J by 0 bases, leaving 6 bases between them. The CDR3 loop spans 14 amino acids.

The J gene is TRBJ2-5, the V gene TRBV6-6, with D tentatively TRBD1 (6 bases). This CDR3 region has 12 residues. Germline V gene data show CDR1 as MNHNY and CDR2 as SVGAGI (reference sequence). Deletions cut 6 bases from V and 1 base from J, with 6 bases between. DNA for the CDR3: TGTGCCAGCAGGGACAGCCAAGAGACCCAGTACTTC. Translation: CASRDSQETQYF.